These 3 T cell receptor beta chains were sequenced from one sample in a study of CD8 T cells in Susac syndrome. The authors reverse transcribed roughly 0.45 to 1 ug RNA with random hexamers. TCRdb redid the calling of the immunoSEQ multiplex PCR reads with MiXCR, one entry per CDR3 protein. This table has fewer than 350,000 distinct CDR3 sequences, roughly 85% appearing once. Sequences were obtained from CD8+ T cells from PBMCs. These receptors all come from a human donor with multiple sclerosis.

This chain links TRBV11-2 with TRBJ1-5, with 9 bases identical to TRBD1. V lost 8 bases, J lost 5 bases, and 7 bases stayed unmatched. The V gene's germline CDR1 is SGHAT and CDR2 FQNNGV. CDR3 length equals 14 residues. The CDR3 region is CASSRDRVDQPQHF. Written as DNA, the CDR3 is TGTGCCAGCTCCCGGGACAGGGTGGATCAGCCCCAGCATTTT. The full variable domain, its missing parts supplied by reference TRBV11-2 and TRBJ1-5, is EAGVAQSPRYKIIEKRQSVAFWCNPISGHATLYWYQQILGQGPKLLIQFQNNGVVDDSQLPKDRFSAERLKGVDSTLKIQPAKLEDSAVYLCASSRDRVDQPQHFGDGTRLSIL.

The chain carries TRBV4-3 and TRBJ2-3; 10 positions match TRBD2. Trimming took 4 bases from V and 3 from J; bases not matched to a gene: 7. The germline CDR1 and CDR2 sequences are LGHNA and YSLEER. The CDR3 loop spans 16 amino acids. Here the CDR3 reads CASSPYVLAGTDTQYF. CDR3 DNA: TGCGCCAGCAGCCCATACGTACTAGCGGGAACAGATACGCAGTATTTT.

This chain uses TRBV6-2 or TRBV6-3 with TRBJ1-2; 7 bases are a match to TRBD1. The V gene's germline CDR1 is MNHEY and CDR2 SVGEGT. Losses at the gene ends were 0 bases for V and 4 bases for J; bases not matched to a gene: 5. CDR3 length equals 15 residues. The CDR3 bases are TGTGCCAGCAGTTACTCTGCAGGGGGAGTCTATGGCTACACCTTC. Its translation: CASSYSAGGVYGYTF.